One and the same sample provided the 27 T cell receptor beta chains below, sequenced in a study of siplizumab effects on memory and regulatory T cells. The method was immunoSEQ multiplex PCR; TCRdb's version includes in-frame clones alone and lacks a portion of them. The table lists about 69,000 clones, over 70% of them singletons, with 1.7% in the top ten. Sequenced: Tregs sorted from blood. The receptors stem from a human donor in good health.

The chain carries TRBV27 and TRBJ2-3, with TRBD1 matching over 10 bases. V was pared by 7 bases and J by 5 bases, with 12 bases of the junction left unmatched. The CDR3 contains 16 residues. CDR1 and CDR2 from the germline V gene are MNHEY and SMNVEV (reference sequence). The CDR3 here is CASTYLGTGAGDTQYF. CDR3 bases: TGTGCCAGCACCTATCTTGGGACAGGGGCGGGAGATACGCAGTATTTT.

This clone qualifies as medium-sized. The chain uses TRBV4-1 and TRBJ1-2, with D maybe TRBD1 (6 bases). Trimming removed 1 base at V and 7 bases at J, with 13 bases between. Germline CDR1 and CDR2: MGHRA and YSYEKL. CDR3 length equals 14 residues. DNA for the CDR3: TGCGCCAGCAGCCAAGTGCGGGGGCGCCTTGGCTACACCTTC. Translating it yields CASSQVRGRLGYTF.

The chain has TRBV7-2 and TRBJ2-7; tentative D call: TRBD1 (5 bases). The CDR3 is made up of 13 amino acids. V dropped 2 bases and J dropped 5 bases, with 10 bases sitting between them. Per germline, CDR1 SGHTA and CDR2 FQGNSA. The CDR3 region is CASSLRTRDEQYF. In DNA form, the CDR3 reads TGTGCCAGCAGCTTACGGACACGAGACGAGCAGTACTTC.

J is TRBJ2-1 and V is TRBV6-5, with TRBD1 matching 9 bases. Germline V gene sequence: CDR1 MNHEY, CDR2 SVGAGI. V dropped 6 bases and J dropped 1; count of bases not matched to a gene: 4. The CDR3 consists of 15 residues. The CDR3 loop reads CASRPQGASYNEQFF. CDR3 nucleotides: TGTGCCAGCAGGCCACAGGGGGCGTCCTACAATGAGCAGTTCTTC.

This clone turned up a few times. The chain carries TRBV28 and TRBJ2-3; 10 positions match TRBD2. V was clipped by 5 bases and J by 10 bases; unmatched bases: 9. The CDR3 is 14 amino acids. Germline values: CDR1 MDHEN, CDR2 SYDVKM. The CDR3 coding sequence is TGTGCCAGCAGTCACCCTAGCGGGAGTAGAGCGCAGTATTTT. Translated, it gives CASSHPSGSRAQYF.

This clone was seen more than once but under ten times. J is TRBJ1-1 and V is TRBV5-1, with D perhaps TRBD1 (5 bases). CDR1 and CDR2 from the germline V gene are SGHRS and YFSETQ. Trimming cost V 2 bases and J 4 bases, with 9 bases left between them. CDR3 length: 13 amino acids. The CDR3 sequence is CASSFRESTEAFF. The CDR3 DNA reads TGCGCCAGCAGCTTCAGGGAGTCCACTGAAGCTTTCTTT.

This chain joins TRBV7-9 and TRBJ1-2; D is uncertain. V gave up 1 base and J gave up 4 bases, with 13 bases separating them. This CDR3 is 15 amino acids long. Germline V gene lookup returns CDR1 SEHNR and CDR2 FQNEAQ (reference sequence). The CDR3 nucleotides read TGTGCCAGCAGCTTAGAGGTTCACGGTTTCTATGGCTACACCTTC. Amino acid sequence: CASSLEVHGFYGYTF.

The chain joins TRBV2 to TRBJ2-7; D is perhaps TRBD1 (5 bases). V lost 6 bases to trimming and J lost 6 bases, with 12 bases between them. This CDR3 region has 12 residues. In germline, CDR1 is SNHLY, CDR2 FYNNEI. CDR3 in DNA: TGTGCCAGCAGAACCAGGGTTAGCGAGCAGTACTTC. It yields the protein CASRTRVSEQYF.

CDR3 loop: CASSQDLPNKSTNEKLFF. The CDR3 region has the DNA TGCGCCAGCAGCCAGGATTTGCCAAACAAATCAACTAATGAAAAACTGTTTTTT. V and J are TRBV4-1 and TRBJ1-4; D unclear. The CDR3 is 18 amino acids. The germline gives CDR1 MGHRA, CDR2 YSYEKL. With 3 bases removed from V and 0 bases from J, the gap between germline ends came to 17 bases.

The chain joins TRBV11-3 to TRBJ2-5; D may correspond to TRBD1 or TRBD2 (5 bases each). The CDR3 contains 13 residues. V shed 4 bases and J shed 1 base, with 7 bases lying between them. Germline V gene lookup returns CDR1 SGHNT and CDR2 YENEEA. CDR3: CASSWGSQETQYF. The CDR3 region has the DNA TGTGCCAGCAGCTGGGGGTCCCAAGAGACCCAGTACTTC.

This chain joins TRBV6-6 and TRBJ1-4; D is possibly TRBD1 (5 bases). CDR1 is MNHNY and CDR2 is SVGAGI in the germline V gene (reference sequence). V lost 0 bases to trimming and J lost 4 bases, with 9 bases between them. This CDR3 is built from 15 residues. The CDR3 DNA reads as TGTGCCAGCAGTTACTCGACTGGGGGTAATGAAAAACTGTTTTTT. Protein product: CASSYSTGGNEKLFF.

The chain uses TRBV20-1 and TRBJ2-7, with D unclear. The V end lost 5 bases, the J end lost 3 bases, and 8 bases lay between the germline ends. The germline gives CDR1 DFQATT, CDR2 SNEGSKA (reference sequence). The length of the CDR3 is 11 residues. The CDR3 DNA reads as TGCAGTGCTCATTCTAGCTACGAGCAGTACTTC. It encodes CSAHSSYEQYF.

The sample holds one count of this clone. This chain links TRBV10-3 with TRBJ2-5, with TRBD1 matching over 7 bases. The V gene end was trimmed by 11 bases and the J gene end by 5 bases; junction bases not matched to a gene: 11. The CDR3 is 13 residues long. Per germline, CDR1 ENHRY and CDR2 SYGVKD. CDR3 DNA sequence: TGTGCCTCATCCCAGGGGGTCATGGAGACCCAGTACTTC. It specifies CASSQGVMETQYF.

The rearrangement links TRBV5-1 to TRBJ2-2, with D possibly TRBD1 on 6 matching bases. The V gene's germline CDR1 is SGHRS and CDR2 YFSETQ. V gave up 0 bases and J gave up 7 bases, with 16 bases separating them. This CDR3 has 16 residues. The CDR3 sequence: CASSLVRGRGIGELFF. CDR3 sequence (DNA): TGCGCCAGCAGCTTGGTGAGGGGCAGGGGCATCGGGGAGCTGTTTTTT.

V is TRBV20-1 and J is TRBJ2-5; D gene uncertain. The CDR3 covers 11 residues. The V gene lost 5 bases and the J gene lost 3 bases, with 7 bases spanning the gap. Germline V gene data show CDR1 as DFQATT and CDR2 as SNEGSKA (reference sequence). The DNA of the CDR3 is TGCAGTGCTTCGAGAGAAGAGACCCAGTACTTC. It is translated as CSASREETQYF.

The chain employs TRBV4-3 and TRBJ2-1; TRBD2 might be the D (6 bases). Germline V gene sequence: CDR1 LGHNA, CDR2 YSLEER. V was shortened by 4 bases and J by 2 bases, with 15 bases between the two germline ends. CDR3 size: 16 residues. As DNA, the CDR3 is TGCGCCAGCAGCCCAACCGGGACGGGAGCCTACAATGAGCAGTTCTTC. It yields the protein CASSPTGTGAYNEQFF.

The genes are TRBV6-6 and TRBJ2-5; 14 nucleotides line up with TRBD2. The CDR3 extends over 16 amino acids. The V segment lost 6 bases and the J segment 2 bases; nucleotides outside the gene matches: 5. CDR1 and CDR2 from the germline V gene are MNHNY and SVGAGI (reference sequence). CDR3 amino acids: CASSGTSGSRQETQYF. The CDR3, as DNA: TGTGCCAGCAGCGGGACTAGCGGGAGTCGGCAAGAGACCCAGTACTTC.

The chain is built from TRBV6-4 and TRBJ1-5; no clear D. Trimming removed 6 bases from V and 2 bases from J, with 11 bases in between. Per the germline V gene, CDR1 is MRHNA and CDR2 is SNTAGT. This CDR3 is built from 14 residues. The CDR3 region has the DNA TGTGCCAGCAGCCCTCAGTGGGGCAATCAGCCCCAGCATTTT. As protein: CASSPQWGNQPQHF.

The genes are TRBV4-3 and TRBJ1-2; D perhaps matches TRBD1 (5 bases). V dropped 1 base and J dropped 2 bases, with 20 bases sitting between them. The CDR3 consists of 18 residues. Germline V gene sequence: CDR1 LGHNA, CDR2 YSLEER. The CDR3 DNA reads as TGCGCCAGCAGCCAAGTTTCTCTGGGGCAGCGGAGCAACTATGGCTACACCTTC. Protein sequence: CASSQVSLGQRSNYGYTF.

Comment on this clone: Since a much larger clone is just one base distant, this may be a read error. The chain carries TRBV7-6 and TRBJ1-1, with D unclear. The V end lost 4 bases, the J end lost 2 bases, and 2 bases lay between the germline ends. Germline CDR1 SGHVS, CDR2 FNYEAQ. The CDR3 totals 11 residues. The chain's CDR3 is CASSSNTEAFF. In DNA, the CDR3 is TGTGCCAGCAGCTCAAACACTGAAGCTTTCTTT.

This clone ranks as medium-sized (0.01 to 0.1%). The chain employs TRBV27 and TRBJ2-3, with 7 bases that match TRBD1. The CDR3 length is 15 residues. CDR1 is MNHEY, CDR2 SMNVEV, per germline (reference sequence). V dropped 1 base and J dropped 3; count of bases not matched to a gene: 4. Here the CDR3 reads CASSLLGRGTDTQYF. The CDR3 nucleotides are TGTGCCAGCAGTTTATTGGGCAGGGGGACAGATACGCAGTATTTT.

This chain links TRBV29-1 with TRBJ1-1; no clear D gene. Germline CDR1 SQVTM, CDR2 ANQGSEA. Trimming removed 4 bases from V and 3 bases from J, with 6 bases in between. The CDR3 covers 11 residues. The CDR3: CSVVFHTEAFF. The CDR3 DNA sequence: TGCAGCGTTGTTTTTCACACTGAAGCTTTCTTT.

The chain uses TRBV5-1 and TRBJ1-2; 9 bases agree with TRBD1. Trimming removed 7 bases from V and 4 bases from J; junction bases left unmatched: 5. The CDR3 sequence is 13 residues long. From germline, CDR1 is SGHRS and CDR2 YFSETQ. The CDR3 is CASSLQGAYGYTF. The CDR3 nucleotides are TGCGCCAGCTCATTACAGGGGGCCTATGGCTACACCTTC.

V gene TRBV20-1 combines with J gene TRBJ2-7, with D tentatively TRBD2 (5 bases). The V gene lost 3 bases and the J gene lost 7 bases, with 7 bases spanning the gap. Germline assignment: CDR1 DFQATT and CDR2 SNEGSKA (reference sequence). This CDR3 has 10 residues. CDR3: CSASRREQYF. CDR3 nucleotide sequence: TGCAGTGCTAGTCGGAGGGAGCAGTACTTC.

The chain links TRBV2 to TRBJ2-7; possibly TRBD1 for D (5 bases). From germline, CDR1 is SNHLY and CDR2 FYNNEI. This CDR3 region has 15 residues. V lost 7 bases, J lost 2 bases, and 18 bases lay in between. The CDR3 sequence: CASTEGAGKTYEQYF. For the CDR3, the DNA is TGTGCCAGCACCGAAGGGGCAGGGAAAACCTACGAGCAGTACTTC.

The genes are TRBV23-1 and TRBJ2-6, with D uncertain. TRBV23-1 has ORF status, its function being uncertain. This CDR3 contains 15 residues. The V gene lost 0 bases and the J gene lost 0 bases, with 3 bases spanning the gap. CDR3 protein: CASSQSGSGANVLTF. The CDR3 bases are TGCGCCAGCAGTCAATCAGGCTCTGGGGCCAACGTCCTGACTTTC.

The chain is built from TRBV19 and TRBJ1-5; D may be TRBD1 (6 bases). This CDR3 spans 12 amino acids. CDR1 is LNHDA, CDR2 SQIVND, per germline (reference sequence). Trimming shortened V by 11 bases and J by 5 bases, and 13 bases separated the two germline ends. The CDR3 region has the DNA TGTGCCGGAGGACAGCCTTATCAGCCCCAGCATTTT. Encoded protein: CAGGQPYQPQHF.